This T cell receptor beta chain was sequenced in a study of blood T cells in healthy people across ages. The CDR3 length is 15 residues. The V segment lost 4 bases and the J segment 9 bases; nucleotides outside the gene matches: 7. Germline CDR1 reads MNHEY; CDR2 reads SMNVEV (reference sequence). Donors each provided 9.5 to 10 milliliters of peripheral blood. Sample-barcoded 5' priming and a J-beta primer mix drove a second PCR of 7 to 11 cycles. TCRdb ran MiXCR on the 5' RACE reads and lists one entry per CDR3 protein. The table shows hundreds of thousands of distinct CDR3 sequences, with nearly 25% occurring only once. The same data also went into a second study, on T cells of mothers and their children. In that study: The M1S primer of the second PCR added sample barcodes and 2-4 random nucleotides.

The receptor comes from a boy aged 5-17 years in good health. This rearrangement joins TRBV27 to TRBJ2-1, with 12 bases lining up with TRBD2. Sequenced: blood. CDR3: CASSSLAGGVVEQFF. The CDR3 nucleotides read TGTGCCAGCAGTTCACTAGCGGGAGGCGTGGTTGAGCAGTTCTTC.